This T cell receptor (beta chain) was observed in a study of cytomegalovirus exposure and HLA in healthy donors (dated by TCRdb to the late 2010s). Background on the whole study: In an earlier analysis of 550 to 750 of the donors, under 300 Gb of sequence data and some 120 million unique TCR beta sequences from about 190 million T cells were reported. An early release that covered some 640 HLA-typed donors contained approximately 300 gigabases of sequencing data and roughly 84 million unique TCR sequences. Among the approximately 400 genotyped donors, around 79% belonged to the genetic ancestry cluster associated with self-reported Caucasian donors. The aim of the study was to test whether cataloging public T cell receptors could identify signatures of past pathogen exposure. Using immunosequencing, the study profiled T cell repertoires from fewer than 700 subjects and related those repertoires to cytomegalovirus serostatus. Along with the roughly 670-subject first cohort, a separate validation cohort of over a hundred different subjects was used. To predict cytomegalovirus infection status, the study brought together high-throughput TCR immunosequencing, statistical association of individual TCRs with disease status, and machine learning. A later analysis re-analyzed previously published TCR beta repertoires from approximately 670 donors and added high-resolution HLA genotyping to study TCR occurrence patterns. Rather than using new phenotypic data, the later analysis identified candidate immune exposures from TCR beta sequences and from how often those sequences occurred across donors. An earlier analysis of 587 of the donors applied high-throughput TCR beta sequencing to assess whether each TCR beta V gene segment acted as functional or pseudogenic. Donor age, sex, ethnicity and CMV serostatus were collected together with the repertoire data. A later genetic analysis took genome-wide SNP genotypes for about three fifths of the roughly 700 donors and used that subset as a discovery cohort. Every discovery cohort repertoire had been produced on one sequencing platform. Both class I and class II loci were covered by HLA typing, at four-digit resolution. Typing coverage varied by locus: roughly 629-630 donors for A, B, C, DRB1 and DQB1; 522 for DQA1; more than 600 for DPA1; under 490 for DPB1. Four or five DR-DQ haplotypes were handled as single units for association and clustering because linkage in the cohort was strong. Across about 370 genotyped donors of the cohort, an average of approximately 220,000 unique TCR beta nucleotide sequences per donor were sequenced, and roughly a sixth of those sequences were non-productive.

The cohort comprised 666 healthy bone marrow donors. At the time of sampling, all cohort members were nominally healthy, though unrecorded immune exposures were likely present. The donor was CMV seronegative and was included in the group of 352 seronegative cohort members. A peripheral blood sample was collected from each donor, and TCR beta sequencing was performed on peripheral blood mononuclear cells. The Qiagen DNeasy Blood Extraction Kit was used to extract genomic DNA from the blood cell samples. Overall study outcomes, separate from this receptor: A cluster of highly shared sequence variants was judged likely to be a technical artifact of the sequencing pipeline. An association between a missense DCLRE1C variant and V-gene and J-gene trimming of TCR beta chains was found in a later genetic analysis and replicated in an independent cohort. Because counts were too low, seventeen rarely observed V segments, including chromosome 9 orphons, were excluded from the earlier analysis of under 650 of the donors. In an earlier analysis of about 540 of the donors, most TCR beta V segments were observed in productive rearrangements about 87% or about 30% of the time, broadly matching IMGT annotations. Specific HLA alleles were associated with some 15,000 TCR beta sequences at a false discovery rate of 0.05 in a later analysis. A further reported finding was that TCR beta sequences accurately predicted the HLA-A and HLA-B alleles for most subjects in the first cohort. Three of the identified cytomegalovirus-associated TCR beta chains were confirmed in vitro to be specific for cytomegalovirus antigens. Because the 87-base-pair reads could not distinguish some IMGT-functional V segments, including TRBV6-2 and TRBV6-3, those segments were excluded. Cytomegalovirus status was reported to be diagnosed by the classifier with high specificity and sensitivity in both the original and validation cohorts. The presence/absence analyses assumed that sequencing depth was roughly uniform across donors, and that assumption may not be true. In a later analysis, TCR association rates were found to vary across HLA loci, with the most associated TCRs seen for DRB1 alleles and the fewest for HLA-C alleles. Correlated functional status among segregating V segments might be attributable to linkage disequilibrium, but an unknown experimental factor could not be ruled out. The authors suggested that the approach could potentially be generalized to other disease states and immunological phenotypes. In a later genetic analysis, fewer N-insertions in productive TCRs were reported among donors in an Asian-associated ancestry cluster than the roughly 700-donor mean. In a later analysis, several top co-occurrence clusters were reported to appear linked to parvovirus B19, influenza, CMV and Epstein-Barr virus. Strong co-occurrence of HLA alleles, especially DR and DQ, made assigning TCR associations to individual alleles difficult. In the study, some 180 TCR beta chains were listed as associated with cytomegalovirus. A later analysis found that most CMV-associated TCR beta chains appeared HLA-restricted, with HLA associations seemingly driven largely by CMV exposure. For the cohort, immune exposure information was limited to CMV serostatus. While some public TCRs were present in many individuals, most TCR sequences turned up only very rarely across donors. This cohort had only TCR beta chains sequenced, and the lack of alpha or paired-chain data limited which features could be detected. HLA typing was unavailable for some donors at each locus, so association tests used only the typed subset. A later analysis found that HLA-associated TCR beta chains were more clonally expanded and had lower generation probabilities than equally common non-associated chains.

Details on this clone: Its recognized antigen is unknown. Base qualities are missing; no much larger clone stands one base away.

Libraries came from the immunoSEQ multiplex PCR assay. A mixture of 60 forward primers for TCR Vbeta segments and 13 reverse primers for TCR Jbeta segments was used in the multiplex PCR. The CDR3 region of rearranged TCR beta genes was amplified from genomic DNA by a multiplex PCR assay. The amplified TCR beta libraries were sequenced on the Illumina HiSeq System as 87-base-pair reads. The original pipeline was this. A later analysis counted about 76 million unique TCR beta chains across the 700 or so repertoires, and 10 million to 11 million of these chains were shared by at least two donors. To remove PCR and sequencing errors, raw reads were error-corrected and collapsed into unique sequences using a nearest-neighbor algorithm that merged closely related sequences. CDR3 sequences were aligned to IMGT reference sequences to assign V, D and J gene segments. For a sequence to be retained, at least a six-nucleotide match to both a V gene segment and a J gene segment was required. Rearrangements were classified as productive when the CDR3 lacked stop codons and remained in frame with V and J, and all other rearrangements were classified as non-productive. CDR3 was defined by IMGT convention, running from the second conserved V-encoded cysteine to the conserved J-encoded phenylalanine. In an earlier analysis of roughly 580 of the donors, sequences lacking an unambiguous match to a single V gene segment were excluded. An earlier analysis of several hundred of the donors called V segments functional above 56.7% productive rearrangements and segregating when the between-donor standard deviation exceeded 5%. A statistical classification framework was developed to diagnose cytomegalovirus status using the catalog of TCR beta chain sequences. V and J gene assignment, in a later analysis, came from comparing TCR nucleotide sequences with IMGT/GENE-DB human TR gene sequences. Using the TCRdist pipeline, a later analysis assigned CDR3 sequences along with most-parsimonious VDJ recombination scenarios. In a later analysis, each TCR beta chain was defined by its CDR3 amino acid sequence together with its V-gene family, and reads without a unique V-gene family were excluded. A later analysis removed 500 to 650 highly shared, low-generation-probability nucleotide sequences to deal with suspected cross-contamination and a sequencing artifact. For each public chain, a later analysis derived a clonal expansion index from normalized ranks of inferred template counts within each repertoire. In a later analysis, generation probabilities were computed with a VDJ recombination model fitted to out-of-frame rearrangements, and the resulting probabilities were checked against IGoR. Hypergeometric tests were used in a later analysis to score TCR-TCR, TCR-HLA and TCR-CMV co-occurrence, with a repertoire-size bias correction applied to the TCR pairs. To estimate false discovery rates, a later analysis permuted the HLA or CMV assignments 20 times. In a later analysis, co-occurring TCRs were grouped using DBSCAN, and TCRdist sequence similarity was added for clustering within HLA-allele-positive subsets. Co-occurrence clustering excluded repertoires with fewer than 30,000 or more than 120,000 public chains, plus five with anomalous nucleotide sharing. The clones in this table, taken by TCRdb from immuneACCESS, are in-frame only. Not every clone is retained; where verified, under half of the shortfall comes from an unresolved V gene, and the cause of the rest is unknown. D and trimming were read from the DNA, whereas the V and J calls and clone size are those reported in that table. In this sample the table shows roughly 100,000 clones, roughly two thirds of which occur a single time. Clones ranked in the top ten supply under 4% of the sample.

The germline V gene encodes CDR1 SGHNT and CDR2 YENEEA. V is reduced by 5 bases and J by 1 base, leaving a spacing of 6 bases between them. The cysteine opens and the phenylalanine closes a CDR3 of 12 amino acids. The kept DNA is CDR3 alone, 36 bases in frame from the first base. Recombination joined TRBV11-3 with TRBJ2-7, and TRBD1 may be the D gene, going by 5 matching bases. The sample was PBMCs. The receptor was isolated from a man aged 25 to 40 in good health and CMV-seronegative. The nucleotide sequence reads as follows: TGTGCCAGCAGCGGGGCGTCCTACGAGCAGTACTTC. It translates to CASSGASYEQYF. The full variable domain, with segments outside the CDR3 supplied by the reference TRBV11-3 and TRBJ2-7 proteins, appears as EAGVVQSPRYKIIEKKQPVAFWCNPISGHNTLYWYLQNLGQGPELLIRYENEEAVDDSQLPKDRFSAERLKGVDSTLKIQPAELGDSAVYLCASSGASYEQYFGPGTRLTVT.